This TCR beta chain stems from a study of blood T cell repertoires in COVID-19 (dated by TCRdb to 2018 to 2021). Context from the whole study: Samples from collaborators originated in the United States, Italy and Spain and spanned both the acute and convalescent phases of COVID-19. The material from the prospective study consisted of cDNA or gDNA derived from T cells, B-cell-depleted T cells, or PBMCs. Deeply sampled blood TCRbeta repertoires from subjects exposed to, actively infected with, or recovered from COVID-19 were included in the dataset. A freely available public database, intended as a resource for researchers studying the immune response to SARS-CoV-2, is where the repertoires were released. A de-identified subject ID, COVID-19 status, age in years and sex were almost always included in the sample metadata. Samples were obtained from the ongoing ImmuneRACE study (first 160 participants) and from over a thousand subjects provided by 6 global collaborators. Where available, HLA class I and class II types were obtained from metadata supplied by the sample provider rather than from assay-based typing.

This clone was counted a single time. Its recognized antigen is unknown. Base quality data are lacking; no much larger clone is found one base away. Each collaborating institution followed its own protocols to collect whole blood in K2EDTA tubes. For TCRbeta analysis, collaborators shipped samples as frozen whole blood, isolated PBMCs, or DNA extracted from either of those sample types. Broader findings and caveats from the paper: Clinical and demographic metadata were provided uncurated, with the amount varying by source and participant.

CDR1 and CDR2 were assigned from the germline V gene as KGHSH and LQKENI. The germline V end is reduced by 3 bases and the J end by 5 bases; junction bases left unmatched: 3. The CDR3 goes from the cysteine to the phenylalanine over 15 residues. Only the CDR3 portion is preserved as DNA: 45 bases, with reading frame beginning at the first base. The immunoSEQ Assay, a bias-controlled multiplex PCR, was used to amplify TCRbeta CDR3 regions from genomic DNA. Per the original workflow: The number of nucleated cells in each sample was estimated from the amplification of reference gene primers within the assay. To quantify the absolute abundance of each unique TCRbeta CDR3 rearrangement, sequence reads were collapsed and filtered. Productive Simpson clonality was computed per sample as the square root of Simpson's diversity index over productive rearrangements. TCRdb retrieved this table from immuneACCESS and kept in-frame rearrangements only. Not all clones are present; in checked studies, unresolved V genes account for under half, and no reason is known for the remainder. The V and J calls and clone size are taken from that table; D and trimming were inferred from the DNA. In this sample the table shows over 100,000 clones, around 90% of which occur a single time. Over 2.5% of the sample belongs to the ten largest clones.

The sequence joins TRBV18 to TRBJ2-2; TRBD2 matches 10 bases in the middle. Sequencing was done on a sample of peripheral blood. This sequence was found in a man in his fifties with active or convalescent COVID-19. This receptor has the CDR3 CASSPKAGGTGELFF. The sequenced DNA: TGTGCCAGCTCACCGAAAGCGGGGGGGACCGGGGAGCTGTTTTTT.